Described below is a single T cell receptor (beta chain) sequence and its context. At one of its ends the junction is not consistent with the germline gene, which may arise from a read error. The sample comes from a study of tumor-infiltrating lymphocytes in primary liver carcinoma. TCR beta cDNA was prepared out of roughly 0.5 ug total RNA by means of a constant-region primer. Amplification in three nested multiplex PCR rounds with slightly modified ARM-PCR gave rise to TCR beta libraries. The first two PCR rounds used TRBV1-TRBV30 primers with a Cbeta primer, approximately 9 cycles each. TCRdb reprocessed the multiplex PCR reads via MiXCR and lists one record per CDR3 protein. The sample shows around 78,000 distinct CDR3 sequences, 65% to 75% of them seen only once. The CDR3 contains 13 residues. Germline-derived CDR1 and CDR2 are SGHAT and FQNNGV. Taking about 17-31 mg of unsorted bulk tissue, the authors co-extracted RNA and DNA.

V gene TRBV11-2 combines with J gene TRBJ2-3, with unresolved D. Sequencing was done on a sample of liver tumor tissue from sampling region 4. As to subset: tumor region T4, right-lateral pole. This TCR derives from a woman in her sixties or seventies with primary liver carcinoma and hepatitis B virus infection. Here the CDR3 DNA reads TGTGCCCGCAGCTTAGGTCGAGGAGATACGCAATATTTT. Translation: CARSLGRGDTQYF.